Sequencing of this TCR beta chain was carried out in a study of blood T cell repertoires in COVID-19. Study overall: The samples span acute and convalescent COVID-19 from the United States, Italy and Spain. T cells, B-cell-depleted T cells, or PBMCs supplied cDNA or gDNA.

Seattle patients were enrolled while actively infected and followed longitudinally. Profiled with immunoSEQ multiplex PCR; TCRdb holds only in-frame clones, not every one. Of a few hundred thousand clones listed, 75% to 90% are singletons. V shed 4 bases and J 5 bases; nucleotides not matched to a gene: 11. CDR3 length: 16 amino acids. Looked up from germline, CDR1 is SGHNT and CDR2 is YYREEE (reference sequence). V and J are TRBV5-4 and TRBJ2-7, with 11 positions matching TRBD2. Sequencing input: peripheral blood. The receptor comes from a woman aged 25 to 39 with COVID-19, enrolled during active disease. The CDR3 here is CASSLPTSGSLNEQYF. As DNA, the CDR3 is TGTGCCAGCAGCCTACCCACTAGCGGGAGTTTGAACGAGCAGTACTTC.